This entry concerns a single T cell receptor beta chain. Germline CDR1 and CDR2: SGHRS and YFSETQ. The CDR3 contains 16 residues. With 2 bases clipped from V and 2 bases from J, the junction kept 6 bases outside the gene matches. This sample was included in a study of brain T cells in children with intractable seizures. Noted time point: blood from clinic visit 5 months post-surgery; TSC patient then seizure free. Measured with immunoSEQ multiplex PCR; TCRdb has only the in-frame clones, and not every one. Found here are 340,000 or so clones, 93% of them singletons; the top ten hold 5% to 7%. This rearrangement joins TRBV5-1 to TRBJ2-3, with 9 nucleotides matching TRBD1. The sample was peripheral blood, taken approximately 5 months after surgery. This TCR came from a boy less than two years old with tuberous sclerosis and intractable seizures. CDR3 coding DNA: TGCGCCAGCAGCTTCAGGACAGGGGAAATCACAGATACGCAGTATTTT. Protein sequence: CASSFRTGEITDTQYF.